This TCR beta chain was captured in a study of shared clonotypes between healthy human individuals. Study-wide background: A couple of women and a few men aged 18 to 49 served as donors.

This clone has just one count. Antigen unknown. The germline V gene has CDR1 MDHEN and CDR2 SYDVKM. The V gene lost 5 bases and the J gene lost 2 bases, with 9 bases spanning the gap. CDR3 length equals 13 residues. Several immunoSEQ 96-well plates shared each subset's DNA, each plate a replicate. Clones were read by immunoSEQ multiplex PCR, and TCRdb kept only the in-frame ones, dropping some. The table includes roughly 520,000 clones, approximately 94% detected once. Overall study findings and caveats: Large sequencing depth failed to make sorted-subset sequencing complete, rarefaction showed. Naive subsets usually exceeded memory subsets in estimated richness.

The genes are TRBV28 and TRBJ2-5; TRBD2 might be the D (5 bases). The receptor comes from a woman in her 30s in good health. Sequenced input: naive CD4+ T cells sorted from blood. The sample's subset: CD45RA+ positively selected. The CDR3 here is CASSPGLQETQYF. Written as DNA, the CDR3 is TGTGCCAGCAGTCCAGGACTGCAAGAGACCCAGTACTTC.